Below, 19 T cell receptor beta chains from the same sample are listed, as sequenced in a study of cytomegalovirus exposure and HLA in healthy donors. Clones were read by immunoSEQ multiplex PCR, and TCRdb kept only the in-frame ones, dropping some. The repertoire holds approximately 160,000 clones, with around 85% as singletons. Sequences were obtained from PBMCs. The receptor source for this set is a woman in her twenties or thirties in good health and CMV-seronegative.

This chain links TRBV9 with TRBJ1-2, with TRBD1 matching over 7 bases. CDR1 is SGDLS and CDR2 is YYNGEE in the germline V gene. This CDR3 has 14 amino acids. The junction had 7 bases not matched to a gene; V was cut back by 4 bases and J by 4 bases. CDR3 residues: CASSRGGQLYGYTF. Written as DNA, the CDR3 is TGTGCCAGCAGCAGGGGGGGACAGCTCTATGGCTACACCTTC.

The chain recombines TRBV11-1 with TRBJ1-3; TRBD1 might be the D (5 bases). V was clipped by 5 bases and J by 8 bases, with 13 bases between them. This CDR3 has 13 residues. Germline V gene lookup returns CDR1 SGHAT and CDR2 FQDESV (reference sequence). Written as DNA, the CDR3 is TGTGCCAGCAGCCGGGACCGGGTGTACACCATATATTTT. Protein: CASSRDRVYTIYF.

This sequence joins TRBV30 and TRBJ1-5; D remains ambiguous. CDR1 and CDR2 from the germline V gene are GTSNPN and SVGIG (reference sequence). V dropped 0 bases and J dropped 7 bases, with 13 bases sitting between them. This CDR3 has 14 residues. CDR3 sequence reads: CAWSVREQNQPQHF. CDR3 sequence (DNA): TGTGCCTGGAGTGTACGAGAACAGAACCAGCCCCAGCATTTT. The entire variable domain, with the rest obtained from reference TRBV30 and TRBJ1-5, is as follows: SQTIHQWPATLVQPVGSPLSLECTVEGTSNPNLYWYRQAAGRGLQLLFYSVGIGQISSEVPQNLSASRPQDRQFILSSKKLLLSDSGFYLCAWSVREQNQPQHFGDGTRLSIL.

J is TRBJ2-3 and V is TRBV5-4; D call uncertain. The ends were cut back, 0 bases at V and 6 bases at J, with 5 bases in the middle. The CDR3 loop spans 12 amino acids. Germline lookup yields CDR1 SGHNT and CDR2 YYREEE (reference sequence). The CDR3 bases are TGTGCCAGCAGCTTGGACTCGGATACGCAGTATTTT. The encoded protein is CASSLDSDTQYF.

V and J are TRBV11-2 and TRBJ2-1; 8 bases are shared with TRBD2. The CDR3 is 14 residues long. Germline CDR1 SGHAT, CDR2 FQNNGV. The V gene end was trimmed by 1 base and the J gene end by 7 bases; junction bases not matched to a gene: 3. DNA of the CDR3: TGTGCCAGCAGCTTAGCGGGAGGGCGGAATGAGCAGTTCTTC. As protein: CASSLAGGRNEQFF.

V and J are TRBV6-1 and TRBJ1-1; D not resolved. This CDR3 comprises 13 residues. V lost 1 base to trimming and J lost 1 base, with 4 bases between them. Germline assignment: CDR1 MNHNS and CDR2 SASEGT. The CDR3 sequence: CASSEGKNTEAFF. The CDR3 DNA reads TGTGCCAGCAGTGAAGGTAAGAACACTGAAGCTTTCTTT.

The chain uses TRBV18 and TRBJ2-1, with a weak D call TRBD1 (6 bases). The CDR3 covers 15 residues. V lost 4 bases, J lost 0 bases, and 10 bases lay in between. Germline CDR1 reads KGHSH; CDR2 reads LQKENI. CDR3 coding DNA: TGTGCCAGCTCACTAAAGGACAGCTCCTACAATGAGCAGTTCTTC. This gives the protein CASSLKDSSYNEQFF.

CDR3 coding DNA: TGTGCCAGCAGCCAAGATCCTTCAGGGGTGGACTCACCCCTCCACTTT. This translates into CASSQDPSGVDSPLHF. This chain joins TRBV4-2 and TRBJ1-6, with D tentatively TRBD1 (6 bases). Germline CDR1 and CDR2: LGHNA and YNFKEQ. CDR3 length equals 16 residues. Between the trimmed V and J ends, which lost 0 bases and 10 bases, there was a span of 16 bases.

The chain joins TRBV7-9 to TRBJ2-3; TRBD1 matches at 8 bases. Germline CDR1 reads SEHNR; CDR2 reads FQNEAQ (reference sequence). This CDR3 has 16 residues. Trimming cost V 1 base and J 0 bases; bases outside gene matches: 3. This CDR3 is CASSLGQGTSTDTQYF. The CDR3 nucleotides are TGTGCCAGCAGCTTAGGACAGGGGACTAGCACAGATACGCAGTATTTT.

The chain is built from TRBV7-2 and TRBJ2-5; 9 positions match TRBD2. The germline gives CDR1 SGHTA, CDR2 FQGNSA. CDR3 size: 14 residues. Unmatched junction bases numbered 9, after V lost 6 bases and J lost 7 bases. The CDR3, as DNA: TGTGCCAGCAGAGTAGCGGGGGACCGCGGGACCCAGTACTTC. It encodes CASRVAGDRGTQYF.

The gene calls are TRBV4-3 and TRBJ2-7; unclear D gene. The CDR3 is 13 amino acids. Germline CDR1 reads LGHNA; CDR2 reads YSLEER. Trimming left V 3 bases short and J 5 bases short, with 11 bases between. CDR3 loop: CASSQLGFHEQYF. The CDR3 DNA is TGCGCCAGCAGCCAGCTCGGGTTTCACGAGCAGTACTTC.

The chain recombines TRBV7-2 with TRBJ1-2; D gene uncertain. V was cut by 1 base and J by 2 bases, with 8 bases left in between. This CDR3 contains 14 residues. Germline CDR1 SGHTA, CDR2 FQGNSA. The CDR3 nucleotides are TGTGCCAGCAGCTTAGATGGAGGGAACTATGGCTACACCTTC. Protein sequence: CASSLDGGNYGYTF. The full variable domain, in which reference TRBV7-2 and TRBJ1-2 provide the parts outside the CDR3, is GAGVSQSPSNKVTEKGKDVELRCDPISGHTALYWYRQSLGQGLEFLIYFQGNSAPDKSGLPSDRFSAERTGGSVSTLTIQRTQQEDSAVYLCASSLDGGNYGYTFGSGTRLTVV.

The chain recombines TRBV10-3 with TRBJ2-1, with D maybe TRBD2 (5 bases). V lost 2 bases and J lost 9, with 17 bases in between. Looked up from germline, CDR1 is ENHRY and CDR2 is SYGVKD. The CDR3 is 15 residues long. The CDR3 DNA reads as TGTGCCATCAGTGAGGCGGGCCCACCCGAGGGTGAGCAGTTCTTC. Its protein product is CAISEAGPPEGEQFF.

The J gene is TRBJ2-7, the V gene TRBV7-9, with 11 nucleotides matching TRBD1. Losses at the gene ends were 5 bases for V and 3 bases for J; bases not matched to a gene: 15. CDR3 length: 18 residues. Germline loops: CDR1 SEHNR, CDR2 FQNEAQ (reference sequence). CDR3 protein: CASSPLMGQGGWNYEQYF. CDR3 bases: TGTGCCAGCAGCCCACTCATGGGACAGGGGGGTTGGAACTACGAGCAGTACTTC.

DNA of the CDR3: TGTGCCAGCAGTCCAGCGGGCATCACAGATACGCAGTATTTT. It translates to CASSPAGITDTQYF. The chain couples TRBV28 to TRBJ2-3, with D maybe TRBD2 (6 bases). From germline, CDR1 is MDHEN and CDR2 SYDVKM. The CDR3 contains 14 residues. Trimming took 5 bases from V and 2 from J, leaving 11 bases between them. The full variable domain, completed using reference TRBV28 and TRBJ2-3, is DVKVTQSSRYLVKRTGEKVFLECVQDMDHENMFWYRQDPGLGLRLIYFSYDVKMKEKGDIPEGYSVSREKKERFSLILESASTNQTSMYLCASSPAGITDTQYFGPGTRLTVL.

J is TRBJ1-6 and V is TRBV9; the D is unclear. Germline CDR1 reads SGDLS; CDR2 reads YYNGEE. V was shortened by 0 bases and J by 11 bases, with 21 bases between the two germline ends. The CDR3 totals 17 residues. CDR3 residues: CASSVGGSTLPRPPLHF. For the CDR3, the DNA is TGTGCCAGCAGCGTAGGCGGGTCGACACTCCCCCGTCCACCCCTCCACTTT.

Here the CDR3 reads CASSTRSDRNEKLFF. In DNA, the CDR3 is TGTGCCAGCAGTACACGATCAGACAGGAATGAAAAACTGTTTTTT. J is TRBJ1-4 and V is TRBV27, with D tentatively TRBD1 (6 bases). With 5 bases removed from V and 5 bases from J, the gap between germline ends came to 15 bases. Germline assignment: CDR1 MNHEY and CDR2 SMNVEV (reference sequence). There are 15 residues in the CDR3.

This chain links TRBV7-3 with TRBJ2-3; either TRBD1 or TRBD2 may supply D (6 bases each). V was pared by 4 bases and J by 4 bases, with 24 bases between. CDR1 SGHTA and CDR2 FQGTGA come from the germline V gene. The CDR3 is made up of 18 amino acids. CDR3 residues: CASSSMPPGALVPDTQYF. The CDR3 nucleotides read TGTGCCAGCAGCTCAATGCCTCCGGGGGCGCTAGTACCAGATACGCAGTATTTT.

V and J are TRBV7-2 and TRBJ2-1, with D perhaps given as TRBD1 or TRBD2 (7 bases each). Germline V CDR1 and CDR2: SGHTA, FQGNSA. Trimming removed 5 bases at V and 5 bases at J, with 13 bases between. This CDR3 has 14 residues. This chain's CDR3 is CASSPGGLNNEQFF. As DNA, the CDR3 is TGTGCCAGCAGCCCAGGGGGACTAAACAATGAGCAGTTCTTC.